The clone carrying this T cell receptor beta chain is labeled medium-sized. The source of the sample is a study of early T cells in non-severe SARS-CoV-2 infection. Study context: Sequencing of bulk RNA from unsorted whole blood was done, without chain pairing.

TCRdb passed the 5' RACE reads through MiXCR, listing each CDR3 protein once. The data show 20,000 to 25,000 distinct CDR3 sequences, less than 6% seen once. From germline, CDR1 is SGHAT and CDR2 FQNNGV. The V and J ends lost 3 bases and 4 bases respectively, with 16 bases between them. The CDR3 has 15 amino acids. The sequenced material came from whole blood. The chain employs TRBV11-2 and TRBJ2-7; a possible D gene is TRBD2 (7 bases). The origin of this receptor is an adult who was a healthcare worker with PCR-confirmed SARS-CoV-2 infection or an uninfected control (not recorded which). The CDR3 loop reads CASSLGGTNLYEQYF. The CDR3 DNA sequence: TGTGCCAGCAGCTTGGGAGGGACAAACTTATACGAGCAGTACTTC.